A selection of T cell receptor beta chains follows, all from one sample in a study of technical replicates of blood from a few donors. The data were produced by immunoSEQ multiplex PCR, yet TCRdb's version contains in-frame clones alone and is incomplete. This sample has about 66,000 clones, with 95% to 97% found just once. The sequenced sample was T cells isolated from PBMCs. These receptors all stem from a human donor in good health. The CDR3 runs from the conserved cysteine through the conserved F or W. D genes are given only for firm matches. Some rows mark clone size as missing; the rest say once, few, many or name a class of expanded clone.

cdr3_nt: TGTGCCAGTAGTATTCCTACTCCATACTACTATGGCTACACCTTC; cdr3_aa: CASSIPTPYYYGYTF; v_call: TRBV19; d_call: .; cdr3_length: 15; j_call: TRBJ1-2; clone_size: .
cdr3_nt: TGTGCCAGCTCACCACCGGTCAGGGATACGCAGTATTTT; cdr3_aa: CASSPPVRDTQYF; v_call: TRBV18; d_call: .; cdr3_length: 13; j_call: TRBJ2-3; clone_size: .
cdr3_nt: TGTGCCAGCTCACCACCGAAGGGGGCGATGAACACTGAAGCTTTCTTT; cdr3_aa: CASSPPKGAMNTEAFF; v_call: TRBV18; d_call: TRBD1; cdr3_length: 16; j_call: TRBJ1-1; clone_size: .
cdr3_nt: TGTGCCAGCAGCTTAGCGGAGGGCGGCACAGATACGCAGTATTTT; cdr3_aa: CASSLAEGGTDTQYF; v_call: TRBV7-6; d_call: .; cdr3_length: 15; j_call: TRBJ2-3; clone_size: .
cdr3_nt: TGTGCCAGCAGCCAAGTCCCTTTAGCGGATTACTACGAGCAGTACTTC; cdr3_aa: CASSQVPLADYYEQYF; v_call: TRBV4-2; d_call: .; cdr3_length: 16; j_call: TRBJ2-7; clone_size: .
cdr3_nt: TGTGCCAGTAGCCAAGGGGGGGTCGCGTTCTTC; cdr3_aa: CASSQGGVAFF; v_call: TRBV19; d_call: .; cdr3_length: 11; j_call: TRBJ2-1; clone_size: .
cdr3_nt: TGTGCCAGTAGTAGCCGACCGGGGACAGTGAACACTGAAGCTTTCTTT; cdr3_aa: CASSSRPGTVNTEAFF; v_call: TRBV19; d_call: TRBD1; cdr3_length: 16; j_call: TRBJ1-1; clone_size: .
cdr3_nt: TGTGCCAGCAGCTTTGGACTCACCACAGATACGCAGTATTTT; cdr3_aa: CASSFGLTTDTQYF; v_call: TRBV5-4; d_call: .; cdr3_length: 14; j_call: TRBJ2-3; clone_size: .
cdr3_nt: TGCGCCAGCAGCCCGTGGACTAGCGAAGAGACCCAGTACTTC; cdr3_aa: CASSPWTSEETQYF; v_call: TRBV5-1; d_call: TRBD2; cdr3_length: 14; j_call: TRBJ2-5; clone_size: once
cdr3_nt: TGTGCCAGCAGTGTACAGGGAACTGAAGCTTTCTTT; cdr3_aa: CASSVQGTEAFF; v_call: TRBV25-1; d_call: .; cdr3_length: 12; j_call: TRBJ1-1; clone_size: once
cdr3_nt: TGTGCCAGCAGTTTAAAAGGGACAGGGCGTTACGGCTACACCTTC; cdr3_aa: CASSLKGTGRYGYTF; v_call: TRBV28; d_call: TRBD1; cdr3_length: 15; j_call: TRBJ1-2; clone_size: .
cdr3_nt: TGTGCCAGCAGTCACGGGAGGGTATACAATGAGCAGTTCTTC; cdr3_aa: CASSHGRVYNEQFF; v_call: TRBV27; d_call: TRBD2; cdr3_length: 14; j_call: TRBJ2-1; clone_size: .
cdr3_nt: TGTGCCAGCAGCTTAGGAAAGCACGGGACAGGGGGCGTAGGCTACACCTTC; cdr3_aa: CASSLGKHGTGGVGYTF; v_call: TRBV7-9; d_call: TRBD1; cdr3_length: 17; j_call: TRBJ1-2; clone_size: .
cdr3_nt: TGTGCCAGCAGCTTGGAGCTAGCGAGTTCCTACGAGCAGTACTTC; cdr3_aa: CASSLELASSYEQYF; v_call: TRBV5-4; d_call: .; cdr3_length: 15; j_call: TRBJ2-7; clone_size: .
cdr3_nt: TGCGCCAGCAGCTTGGCAGGACAGGGGTACGAGCAGTACTTC; cdr3_aa: CASSLAGQGYEQYF; v_call: TRBV5-1; d_call: TRBD1; cdr3_length: 14; j_call: TRBJ2-7; clone_size: .